This TCR beta chain was captured in a study of cytomegalovirus exposure and HLA in healthy donors. Whole-study results and caveats: The authors later linked a missense DCLRE1C variant to TCR beta V- and J-gene trimming.

V lost 2 bases to trimming and J lost 11 bases; unmatched junction nucleotides: 8. Germline V gives CDR1 KGHSH, CDR2 LQKENI. The CDR3 consists of 14 residues. Vbeta (60) and Jbeta (13) primers were used in the PCR. Produced via immunoSEQ multiplex PCR; TCRdb's table is partial and in-frame only. Of about 140,000 clones listed, about 80% are singletons. With respect to this clone: Its antigen remains unknown.

Material for sequencing was PBMCs. This TCR was recovered from a middle-aged man in good health and CMV-seropositive. The chain employs TRBV18 and TRBJ2-5, with 10 bases lining up with TRBD2. CDR3 region: CASSPSGGAHEQYF. The CDR3 DNA sequence: TGTGCCAGCTCACCAAGCGGGGGGGCTCATGAGCAGTACTTC.